Presented here are 12 T cell receptor beta chains from one specimen sequenced in a study of cytomegalovirus exposure and HLA in healthy donors. The PCR contained 60 Vbeta and 13 Jbeta primers. Method: immunoSEQ multiplex PCR; TCRdb's copy keeps in-frame clones and lacks some. The table has more than 150,000 clones, around 80% seen once; the top ten hold 2.1%. The sample consisted of PBMCs. The source of these receptors is a woman aged 18-35 years in good health and CMV-seropositive.

The CDR3 nucleotides are TGTGCCAGTAGTATAGGCGGGAGTGGCTATGGCTACACCTTC. Its translation is CASSIGGSGYGYTF. The genes are TRBV19 and TRBJ1-2; D gene ambiguous. This CDR3 is built from 14 residues. Looked up from germline, CDR1 is LNHDA and CDR2 is SQIVND (reference sequence). Trimming removed 1 base from V and 4 bases from J, with 10 bases in between.

The V call is TRBV7-2, the J call TRBJ1-2, with 11 positions matching TRBD1. Germline trimming cut 4 bases from V and 8 bases from J; bases unmatched to any gene: 18. The V gene's germline CDR1 is SGHTA and CDR2 FQGNSA. There are 18 residues in the CDR3. The CDR3 region is CASSWSKGQGGQRGGYTF. CDR3 bases: TGTGCCAGCAGCTGGAGTAAGGGACAGGGGGGCCAAAGGGGCGGCTACACCTTC. Full variable domain (outside the CDR3, taken from reference TRBV7-2 and TRBJ1-2): GAGVSQSPSNKVTEKGKDVELRCDPISGHTALYWYRQSLGQGLEFLIYFQGNSAPDKSGLPSDRFSAERTGGSVSTLTIQRTQQEDSAVYLCASSWSKGQGGQRGGYTFGSGTRLTVV.

The V call is TRBV27, the J call TRBJ1-2, with D uncertain. The CDR3 consists of 12 residues. Between the trimmed V and J ends, which lost 3 bases and 7 bases, there was a span of 9 bases. Germline V gene sequence: CDR1 MNHEY, CDR2 SMNVEV (reference sequence). In DNA form, the CDR3 reads TGTGCCAGCAGTTTGTCCGGGTCTGGCTACACCTTC. It yields the protein CASSLSGSGYTF.

This chain uses TRBV28 with TRBJ2-7; TRBD1 is a possible D gene (5 bases). Germline CDR1 reads MDHEN; CDR2 reads SYDVKM. The CDR3 covers 14 residues. Trimming left V 6 bases short and J 4 bases short, with 16 bases between. The CDR3 nucleotides are TGTGCCAGCAGGAACCAGGGATCGGTGTACGAGCAGTACTTC. Amino acid sequence: CASRNQGSVYEQYF.

CDR3 sequence: CASSDRGLINEKLFF. The CDR3 DNA reads as TGTGCCAGCAGCGACAGGGGGCTAATTAATGAAAAACTGTTTTTT. The V gene is TRBV6-5, the J gene TRBJ1-4, with TRBD1 identical over 10 bases. The V and J ends lost 6 bases and 4 bases, in that order; junction bases with no gene match: 5. Germline lookup yields CDR1 MNHEY and CDR2 SVGAGI. This CDR3 spans 15 amino acids.

This rearrangement joins TRBV13 to TRBJ2-7; 11 bases agree with TRBD1. The germline V gene has CDR1 PRHDT and CDR2 FYEKMQ (reference sequence). The CDR3 has 15 residues. J gave up 3 bases and V 5 bases, and 6 bases lay outside the gene matches. This chain's CDR3 is CASSRLGTGGYEQYF. CDR3 in DNA: TGTGCCAGCAGCCGTCTTGGGACAGGGGGCTACGAGCAGTACTTC.

The V and J genes are TRBV28 and TRBJ1-5; D gene unclear. The CDR3 consists of 11 residues. CDR1 is MDHEN and CDR2 is SYDVKM in the germline V gene. Trimming left V 5 bases short and J 9 bases short, with 8 bases between. The CDR3: CASSDRGPQHF. CDR3 coding DNA: TGTGCCAGCAGTGACCGGGGGCCCCAGCATTTT.

The chain recombines TRBV28 with TRBJ1-3; D may be TRBD1 (6 bases). The CDR3 extends over 16 amino acids. CDR1 is MDHEN, CDR2 SYDVKM, per germline. V gave up 6 bases and J gave up 0 bases, with 15 bases separating them. The chain's CDR3 is CASSSTGPGSGNTIYF. The CDR3 DNA reads TGTGCCAGCAGCTCCACAGGGCCGGGCTCTGGAAACACCATATATTTT.

The chain employs TRBV6-5 and TRBJ1-1, with TRBD1 as a possible D gene (5 bases). Trimming took off 2 bases at V and 12 bases at J, with 16 bases between the two ends. This CDR3 spans 13 amino acids. The germline V gene has CDR1 MNHEY and CDR2 SVGAGI. The CDR3 nucleotides read TGTGCCAGCAGTTACCGGGACGGGGGGTCACCTTTCTTT. It is translated as CASSYRDGGSPFF.

V gene TRBV9 combines with J gene TRBJ2-2; 11 positions match TRBD2. This CDR3 has 19 amino acids. The V gene's germline CDR1 is SGDLS and CDR2 YYNGEE. Trimming took 3 bases from V and 7 from J; bases not matched to a gene: 17. The CDR3 DNA sequence: TGTGCCAGCAGCGGCTTGAAAAGCGGACTAGCGGGTGAAGACGGGGAGCTGTTTTTT. Its translation is CASSGLKSGLAGEDGELFF.

The chain employs TRBV12-5 and TRBJ2-1; 14 bases are shared with TRBD2. Looked up from germline, CDR1 is LGHNT and CDR2 is FRNRAP. The CDR3 has 14 amino acids. The V and J ends lost 5 bases and 9 bases, in that order; junction bases with no gene match: 3. CDR3 DNA sequence: TGTGCTAGTGGTCTCGGACTAGCGGGGGGTGAGCAGTTCTTC. Protein product: CASGLGLAGGEQFF.

J is TRBJ1-1 and V is TRBV7-2; no reliable D call. V lost 1 base, J lost 4 bases, and 13 bases lay in between. CDR1 and CDR2 from the germline V gene are SGHTA and FQGNSA. The CDR3 loop spans 15 amino acids. The CDR3 nucleotides read TGTGCCAGCAGCTTAGATCCGGGGTTGGGCACTGAAGCTTTCTTT. Residues: CASSLDPGLGTEAFF.